The rows below give T cell receptor beta chains drawn from one sample of a study of memory CD4+ T cells and cytomegalovirus serostatus. This table comes from immunoSEQ multiplex PCR, and its TCRdb copy is limited to in-frame clones, with some not included. The sample lists around 50,000 clones; around 80% were seen once. Sequenced: memory CD4+ T cells from blood. Every receptor here comes from an adult in good health and CMV-seronegative. Both conserved end residues are part of each CDR3. Fields, in order: V gene, clone size, J gene, D gene, CDR3 DNA, CDR3 protein. The D gene is left open where the match is weak. Not every row has a clone size; where given, it reads once, few, many or a size class.

>TRBV5-6|-|TRBJ1-2|-
TGTGCCAGCAGCCCCGAGTGGGGGCAGTTTGGCTACACCTTC
CASSPEWGQFGYTF
>TRBV29-1|-|TRBJ1-3|-
TGCAGCGTTGAACAGGGCTACTCTGGAAACACCATATATTTT
CSVEQGYSGNTIYF
>TRBV4-2|-|TRBJ2-3|-
TGTGCCAGCAGCCAAGACCAGGGCATCACGAGGGATACGCAGTATTTT
CASSQDQGITRDTQYF
>TRBV6-5|once|TRBJ2-2|-
TGTGCCAGCAGGCCCCTCGGAGGCGGGGAGCTGTTTTTT
CASRPLGGGELFF
>TRBV28|-|TRBJ1-5|-
TGTGCCAGCCGGATCCCGACGGATTATCAGCCCCAGCATTTT
CASRIPTDYQPQHF
>TRBV27|-|TRBJ1-2|TRBD1
TGTGCCAGCACCCCTCTGGACAGGGGCCCCTCGGTCGGTGGCTACACCTTC
CASTPLDRGPSVGGYTF
>TRBV7-9|-|TRBJ1-3|TRBD1
TGTGCCAGCAGAGAGCCGGGACAGGGTGGCAACACCATATATTTT
CASREPGQGGNTIYF
>TRBV2|-|TRBJ2-1|TRBD2
TGTGCCAGCGACCTAGCGGGAGTGGGCAATGAGCAGTTCTTC
CASDLAGVGNEQFF
>TRBV28|-|TRBJ1-3|-
TGTGCCAGCAGTTTGTTCCTTGGTGGAAACACCATATATTTT
CASSLFLGGNTIYF
>TRBV27|once|TRBJ1-1|-
TGTGCCAGCAGGTTAAACGCGCCTTTGAACACTGAAGCTTTCTTT
CASRLNAPLNTEAFF